The 4 T cell receptor beta chains given below trace back to one sample, sequenced in a study of PD-1 blockade in classical Hodgkin lymphoma. Sequencing was performed with immunoSEQ multiplex PCR; in TCRdb, only in-frame clones are kept and a portion is missing. The sample lists 40,000 to 50,000 clones, about 74% occurring once. Brentuximab vedotin exposure varied, and every patient relapsed after autologous stem cell transplantation. The source material was peripheral blood mononuclear cells (PBMCs), sampled at baseline. The receptors were gathered from a human donor with classical Hodgkin lymphoma.

This clone was seen more than once but under ten times. The rearrangement uses TRBV6-6 and TRBJ2-1; TRBD2 matches 11 bases. Trimming cost V 4 bases and J 4 bases; bases outside gene matches: 6. This CDR3 comprises 16 residues. The germline V gene encodes CDR1 MNHNY and CDR2 SVGAGI (reference sequence). The CDR3 protein is CASSSVTSGRYNEQFF. As DNA, the CDR3 is TGTGCCAGCAGTTCTGTAACTAGCGGGAGATACAATGAGCAGTTCTTC.

This clone was observed a few times. Written as DNA, the CDR3 is TGTGCCAGCAGCTTTGGCGGTTTGGAGCAGTTCTTC. Translation gives CASSFGGLEQFF. This sequence joins TRBV5-6 and TRBJ2-1; D is unresolved. This CDR3 region has 12 residues. The ends were cut back, 2 bases at V and 10 bases at J, with 10 bases in the middle. Germline assignment: CDR1 SGHDT and CDR2 YYEEEE.

V gene TRBV7-3 combines with J gene TRBJ2-5, with D perhaps matching TRBD1 (6 bases). The CDR3 extends over 13 amino acids. Trimming shortened V by 4 bases and J by 5 bases, and 11 bases separated the two germline ends. In germline, CDR1 is SGHTA, CDR2 FQGTGA. CDR3 region: CASSSLGGETQYF. In DNA, the CDR3 is TGTGCCAGCAGCTCCTTAGGGGGTGAGACCCAGTACTTC.

The chain has TRBV30 and TRBJ1-5, with D unresolved. V lost 1 base, J lost 4 bases, and 8 bases lay in between. The CDR3 is made up of 13 amino acids. CDR1 GTSNPN and CDR2 SVGIG come from the germline V gene (reference sequence). The CDR3 loop is CAWSGQRNQPQHF. The DNA for the CDR3 is TGTGCCTGGAGTGGGCAGAGAAATCAGCCCCAGCATTTT.